A few counts support the clone carrying this TCR beta chain. Seattle enrolled patients during active infection and tracked them longitudinally. As originally analysed: Counts of nucleated cells, estimated from reference gene primer amplification, were obtained. Measured with immunoSEQ multiplex PCR; TCRdb has only the in-frame clones, and not every one. D and trimming were read from the DNA, whereas the V and J calls and clone size are those reported in that table. The sample holds some 300,000 clones, just under 90% seen once. The sample comes from a study of blood T cell repertoires in COVID-19. Whole-study context: Samples representing acute and convalescent COVID-19 were sourced from the United States, Italy and Spain.

The V gene's germline CDR1 is SGHNT and CDR2 YYREEE (reference sequence). This CDR3 has 15 amino acids. V shed 4 bases and J shed 3 bases, with 16 bases lying between them. Sequenced sample: peripheral blood. The clonotype was recovered from a woman between 50 and 59 years old with COVID-19, enrolled during active disease. V is TRBV5-4 and J is TRBJ1-2; possible D gene TRBD1, 6 bases. Here the CDR3 reads CASSLQGLGDYGYTF. As DNA, the CDR3 is TGTGCCAGCAGCCTACAGGGTTTAGGGGACTATGGCTACACCTTC.